This entry describes one TCR beta chain. What it recognizes is unknown. Those patients who had chemo-refractory metastatic non-small-cell lung cancer were given focal radiation along with CTLA-4 blockade through ipilimumab. Only in-frame clones appear in the TCRdb table, and some are missing; sequencing was by immunoSEQ multiplex PCR. This sample has approximately 80,000 clones, with 70% to 85% found just once. The entry originates in a study of radiotherapy plus CTLA-4 blockade in lung cancer. About the study: Objective responses arose in 18% of patients, and approximately 28% experienced disease control.

Trimming removed 0 bases at V and 2 bases at J, with 7 bases between. CDR3 length: 14 amino acids. The V gene's germline CDR1 is MDHEN and CDR2 SYDVKM. Study results and caveats: An expansion of tumor-derived TCR clones occurred in blood after radiotherapy plus ipilimumab.

This TCR derives from a human donor with non-small cell lung cancer who had stable disease on radiotherapy plus ipilimumab. The chain has TRBV28 and TRBJ1-1; D gene uncertain. This sample comprised peripheral blood, obtained from a patient treated with radiotherapy plus ipilimumab. This chain's CDR3 is CASSLWGTNTEAFF. The CDR3 coding sequence is TGTGCCAGCAGTTTATGGGGAACAAACACTGAAGCTTTCTTT. Full variable domain (outside the CDR3, taken from reference TRBV28 and TRBJ1-1): DVKVTQSSRYLVKRTGEKVFLECVQDMDHENMFWYRQDPGLGLRLIYFSYDVKMKEKGDIPEGYSVSREKKERFSLILESASTNQTSMYLCASSLWGTNTEAFFGQGTRLTVV.